This entry lists 25 T cell receptor beta chains sequenced from one sample in a study of T cell responses to AZD1222 COVID-19 vaccine. The protocol was immunoSEQ multiplex PCR, while the TCRdb copy is restricted to in-frame clones and leaves out a portion. The sample has about 40,000 clones; 88% are singletons. The sequencing here drew on peripheral blood, taken 28 days after the second dose of the MenACWY control vaccine. The source of these receptors is an adult who received the MenACWY meningococcal vaccine as a control.

The genes are TRBV25-1 and TRBJ1-1; D is perhaps TRBD1 (6 bases). Germline V gives CDR1 MGHDK, CDR2 SYGVNS. The CDR3 is made up of 16 amino acids. V shed 2 bases and J shed 2 bases, with 15 bases lying between them. In DNA form, the CDR3 reads TGTGCCAGCAGTGAAAGGTTTAGGGGGATTAACACTGAAGCTTTCTTT. Its protein is CASSERFRGINTEAFF.

The genes are TRBV7-9 and TRBJ2-7; 9 positions agree with TRBD1. V gave up 4 bases and J gave up 1 base; unmatched junction bases: 5. The CDR3 consists of 15 residues. Germline CDR1 is SEHNR and CDR2 is FQNEAQ (reference sequence). The CDR3 DNA sequence: TGTGCCAGCAGCTCACCGGGACAGGGATCCTACGAGCAGTACTTC. It is translated as CASSSPGQGSYEQYF.

This clone was detected only a few times. The CDR3 protein is CASSALTGDSNQPQHF. For the CDR3, the DNA is TGTGCCAGCAGTGCCCTGACAGGAGATAGCAATCAGCCCCAGCATTTT. The chain uses TRBV2 and TRBJ1-5; perhaps TRBD1 as D (6 bases). In germline, CDR1 is SNHLY, CDR2 FYNNEI. V was cut by 4 bases and J by 0 bases, with 13 bases left in between. The CDR3 runs 16 residues.

This chain joins TRBV5-4 and TRBJ1-6; D is perhaps TRBD1 (5 bases). Germline CDR1 and CDR2: SGHNT and YYREEE (reference sequence). Trimming cost V 4 bases and J 0 bases, with 17 bases left between them. The CDR3 extends over 18 amino acids. The CDR3 DNA is TGTGCCAGCAGCCCGACAATAGGGGCAAGCTCCTATAATTCACCCCTCCACTTT. This translates into CASSPTIGASSYNSPLHF.

The chain employs TRBV9 and TRBJ2-3, with D perhaps TRBD1 (6 bases). Germline V gives CDR1 SGDLS, CDR2 YYNGEE. Trimming left V 1 base short and J 2 bases short, with 17 bases between. The CDR3 runs to 17 residues. CDR3 bases: TGTGCCAGCAGCGTAATCGGGGCAGGGGCTACCACAGATACGCAGTATTTT. Its translation: CASSVIGAGATTDTQYF.

The V call is TRBV5-4, the J call TRBJ2-3, with a tentative D call TRBD2 (5 bases). Germline V gene lookup returns CDR1 SGHNT and CDR2 YYREEE (reference sequence). The V and J ends lost 0 bases and 1 base respectively, with 9 bases between them. The CDR3 runs to 15 residues. CDR3 protein: CASSLVGSGTDTQYF. CDR3 nucleotide sequence: TGTGCCAGCAGCTTGGTTGGGAGTGGCACAGATACGCAGTATTTT.

The chain is built from TRBV7-3 and TRBJ2-1, with TRBD1 matching over 11 bases. This CDR3 contains 14 residues. The J segment lost 9 bases and the V segment lost 5 bases, leaving 6 bases of the junction unmatched. Germline CDR1 is SGHTA and CDR2 is FQGTGA. CDR3 DNA sequence: TGTGCCAGCAGCACTGGGACAGGGGGTCGTGAGCAGTTCTTC. Amino acids: CASSTGTGGREQFF.

CDR3 protein: CASSRGWGTDTQYF. For the CDR3, the DNA is TGTGCCAGCAGCAGGGGATGGGGCACAGATACGCAGTATTTT. J is TRBJ2-3 and V is TRBV5-5; D is possibly TRBD1 (5 bases). V was shortened by 4 bases and J by 1 base, with 10 bases between the two germline ends. This CDR3 region has 14 residues. Per the germline V gene, CDR1 is SGHKS and CDR2 is YYEKEE (reference sequence).

This chain uses TRBV28 with TRBJ2-1; TRBD2 matches 11 bases. The CDR3 totals 16 residues. The germline V gene encodes CDR1 MDHEN and CDR2 SYDVKM. The junction had 8 bases not matched to a gene; V was cut back by 1 base and J by 9 bases. The CDR3 reads CASSLFSSGRAGEQFF. In DNA, the CDR3 is TGTGCCAGCAGTTTATTCAGTAGCGGGAGGGCCGGTGAGCAGTTCTTC. Full variable domain (outside the CDR3, taken from reference TRBV28 and TRBJ2-1): DVKVTQSSRYLVKRTGEKVFLECVQDMDHENMFWYRQDPGLGLRLIYFSYDVKMKEKGDIPEGYSVSREKKERFSLILESASTNQTSMYLCASSLFSSGRAGEQFFGPGTRLTVL.

The J gene is TRBJ2-5, the V gene TRBV5-1; a possible D gene is TRBD1 (6 bases). CDR1 and CDR2 from the germline V gene are SGHRS and YFSETQ. CDR3 length equals 16 residues. Deletions cut 0 bases from V and 0 bases from J, with 12 bases between. The CDR3 DNA reads as TGCGCCAGCAGCTTGGGTACAGGGTTGAACCAAGAGACCCAGTACTTC. Amino acid sequence: CASSLGTGLNQETQYF.

The rearrangement uses TRBV18 and TRBJ1-5, with D unclear. This CDR3 has 15 residues. V gave up 5 bases and J gave up 2 bases, with 13 bases separating them. CDR1 and CDR2 (germline): KGHSH, LQKENI. CDR3 loop: CASSASSRGNQPQHF. For the CDR3, the DNA is TGTGCCAGCTCAGCTTCGTCGAGGGGCAATCAGCCCCAGCATTTT.

This sequence joins TRBV7-9 and TRBJ1-4; D remains ambiguous. This CDR3 comprises 12 residues. Per germline, CDR1 SEHNR and CDR2 FQNEAQ (reference sequence). V lost 2 bases, J lost 11 bases, and 9 bases lay in between. Here the CDR3 reads CASSLRVGKLFF. CDR3 DNA sequence: TGTGCCAGCAGCTTAAGAGTTGGGAAACTGTTTTTT.

This clone has only a few counts. The chain carries TRBV2 and TRBJ2-1; D ambiguous. The CDR3 extends over 10 amino acids. Deletions cut 5 bases from V and 7 bases from J, with 3 bases between. Germline V gives CDR1 SNHLY, CDR2 FYNNEI. The CDR3: CASSKNEQFF. The CDR3 DNA reads as TGTGCCAGCAGTAAGAATGAGCAGTTCTTC.

The V and J genes are TRBV28 and TRBJ1-2; D gene unclear. Germline CDR1 and CDR2: MDHEN and SYDVKM. V was pared by 4 bases and J by 8 bases, with 14 bases between. This CDR3 is 13 amino acids long. The CDR3 spells CASSSPRIGGYTF. The CDR3 DNA is TGTGCCAGCAGTTCCCCCCGTATAGGGGGCTACACCTTC.

The chain uses TRBV28 and TRBJ1-5; 7 bases fit TRBD1. This CDR3 has 15 amino acids. With 5 bases clipped from V and 7 bases from J, the junction kept 11 bases outside the gene matches. Germline V gives CDR1 MDHEN, CDR2 SYDVKM. The CDR3 DNA follows: TGTGCCAGCAGTCCCCCCGACAGGGTGGGCCAGCCCCAGCATTTT. Translated: CASSPPDRVGQPQHF.

V is TRBV29-1 and J is TRBJ2-5; TRBD2 is a possible D gene (5 bases). The CDR3 is made up of 14 amino acids. Trimming took off 3 bases at V and 3 bases at J, with 14 bases between the two ends. Germline loops: CDR1 SQVTM, CDR2 ANQGSEA. The CDR3 DNA reads as TGCAGCGTTGACCTAGCTAGTCCAGAAGAGACCCAGTACTTC. This gives the protein CSVDLASPEETQYF.

With respect to this clone: Germline is not matched at one junction end, which may reflect a read error. The chain is built from TRBV9 and TRBJ2-1, with D perhaps matching TRBD2 (5 bases). Germline V gene sequence: CDR1 SGDLS, CDR2 YYNGEE. This CDR3 is built from 16 residues. CDR3 nucleotide sequence: TGTGCCAGCAGCCTAAGCGGAGTAAGCTCCTTCAATGAGCAGTTCTTC. This sequence encodes CASSLSGVSSFNEQFF.

This clone occurred a few times. The rearrangement uses TRBV9 and TRBJ2-1, with a possible D match to TRBD1 (6 bases). CDR3 length: 15 residues. The germline V and J ends were trimmed by 4 bases and 2 bases, with 13 bases remaining between them. Germline values: CDR1 SGDLS, CDR2 YYNGEE. The CDR3 nucleotides read TGTGCCAGCAGCCCGACAGGCGGAGCCTACAATGAGCAGTTCTTC. It translates to CASSPTGGAYNEQFF.

V is TRBV7-8 and J is TRBJ2-7; no clear D. Germline CDR1 reads SGHVS; CDR2 reads FQNEAQ. The CDR3 spans 13 residues. The V and J ends lost 5 bases and 2 bases respectively, with 10 bases between them. CDR3 protein: CASSREIAYEQYF. The CDR3 DNA reads TGTGCCAGCAGCCGCGAAATCGCCTACGAGCAGTACTTC.

The chain recombines TRBV7-9 with TRBJ2-4, with D hard to call. V lost 3 bases and J lost 3, with 3 bases in between. From germline, CDR1 is SEHNR and CDR2 FQNEAQ (reference sequence). This CDR3 contains 12 residues. The CDR3 is CASSFDKNIQYF. The CDR3 region has the DNA TGTGCCAGCAGCTTTGACAAAAACATTCAGTACTTC.

The J gene is TRBJ1-1, the V gene TRBV19; 7 bases agree with TRBD1. The CDR3 is made up of 12 amino acids. The V gene's germline CDR1 is LNHDA and CDR2 SQIVND (reference sequence). V shed 7 bases, J shed 6 bases, and the junction held 5 bases outside the gene matches. CDR3 in DNA: TGTGCCAGTAAGGGCAGGGGGGCTGAAGCTTTCTTT. It yields the protein CASKGRGAEAFF.

The chain uses TRBV19 and TRBJ2-2; D might be TRBD1 (6 bases). This CDR3 region has 16 residues. V shed 3 bases and J shed 7 bases, with 18 bases lying between them. Germline assignment: CDR1 LNHDA and CDR2 SQIVND (reference sequence). The CDR3 region is CASSMDLWGPGGELFF. For the CDR3, the DNA is TGTGCCAGTAGTATGGATTTATGGGGGCCGGGCGGGGAGCTGTTTTTT.

J is TRBJ2-2 and V is TRBV28, with no clear D. The CDR3 sequence is 12 residues long. Trimming took off 5 bases at V and 2 bases at J, with 3 bases between the two ends. In germline, CDR1 is MDHEN, CDR2 SYDVKM. This CDR3 reads CASSVNTGELFF. CDR3 DNA sequence: TGTGCCAGCAGTGTAAACACCGGGGAGCTGTTTTTT.

The chain links TRBV2 to TRBJ2-1; 9 bases align to TRBD2. After removal of 8 bases from V and 5 bases from J, the junction contained 10 bases not matched to a gene. In germline, CDR1 is SNHLY, CDR2 FYNNEI. This CDR3 has 15 residues. The CDR3 bases are TGTGCCAGCTTGACTAGCGGTCTTACTAACAATGAGCAGTTCTTC. Amino acids: CASLTSGLTNNEQFF.

The chain joins TRBV5-6 to TRBJ2-3; D is perhaps TRBD2 (5 bases). CDR3 length: 12 residues. The V gene's germline CDR1 is SGHDT and CDR2 YYEEEE. V was cut by 0 bases and J by 11 bases, with 10 bases left in between. The chain's CDR3 is CASSLAMEEQYF. DNA for the CDR3: TGTGCCAGCAGCTTGGCGATGGAGGAGCAGTATTTT.